What follows is one T cell receptor (beta chain) and its context. Other DNA sequences from this sample encode an identical CDR3 as well. The method was immunoSEQ multiplex PCR; TCRdb's version includes in-frame clones alone and lacks a portion of them. The profile shows roughly 1 million clones, approximately 76% of them singletons. These data come from a study of shared clonotypes between healthy human individuals. The overall study: In total, the donors were two women and a few men aged 18 to 49.

Every one of the donors was a Caucasian adult that lived in Nashville, Tennessee. The TCR comes from a man younger than 30 in good health. Sequencing was performed on memory CD4+ T cells sorted from blood. The subset was: CD45RA-negative fraction.

CDR3 in amino acids: CASSADRAGGYTF. The CDR3 DNA sequence: TGCGCCAGCAGTGCGGACAGGGCAGGCGGCTACACCTTC. The chain links TRBV10-1 to TRBJ1-2; 8 bases agree with TRBD1. Germline CDR1 WNHNN, CDR2 SYGVQD (reference sequence). The V and J ends lost 4 bases and 8 bases, in that order; junction bases with no gene match: 6. The CDR3 covers 13 residues.